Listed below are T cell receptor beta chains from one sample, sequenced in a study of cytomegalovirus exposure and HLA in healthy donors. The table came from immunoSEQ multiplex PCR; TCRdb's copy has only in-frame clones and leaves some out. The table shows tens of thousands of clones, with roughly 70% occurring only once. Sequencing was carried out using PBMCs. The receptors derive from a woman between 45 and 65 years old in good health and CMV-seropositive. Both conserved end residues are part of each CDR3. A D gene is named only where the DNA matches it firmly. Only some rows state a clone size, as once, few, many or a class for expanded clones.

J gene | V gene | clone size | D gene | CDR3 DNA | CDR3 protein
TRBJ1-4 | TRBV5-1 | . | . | TGCGCCAGCAGCTTGGAAGAGGGCGGATCGAAGACAAAACTGTTTTTT | CASSLEEGGSKTKLFF
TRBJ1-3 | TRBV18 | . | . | TGTGCCAGCTCACCAGTCACCATCAGCTCTGGAAACACCATATATTTT | CASSPVTISSGNTIYF
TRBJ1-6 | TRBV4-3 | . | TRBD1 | TGCGCCAGCAGCTATAACAGGGGGCGATCACCCCTCCACTTT | CASSYNRGRSPLHF
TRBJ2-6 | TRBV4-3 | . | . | TGCGCCAGCAGCCAAGTACAGGCATCTGGGGCCAACGTCCTGACTTTC | CASSQVQASGANVLTF
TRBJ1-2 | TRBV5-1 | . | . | TGCGCCAGCAGCAACCCCAGGGCTTCCTATGGCTACACCTTC | CASSNPRASYGYTF
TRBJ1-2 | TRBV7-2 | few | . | TGTGCCAGCAGCTTAGGCGCATTATCTAACTATGGCTACACCTTC | CASSLGALSNYGYTF
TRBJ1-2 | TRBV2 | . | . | TGTGCCAGCAGTGAAGGGGCAGGGTATGGCTACACCTTC | CASSEGAGYGYTF
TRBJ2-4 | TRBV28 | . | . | TGTGCCAGCAGTTTACCGGGGGACCTAGCCAAAAACATTCAGTACTTC | CASSLPGDLAKNIQYF
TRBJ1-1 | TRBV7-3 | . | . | TGTGCCAGCAGGGCGGGGGAGAACACTGAAGCTTTCTTT | CASRAGENTEAFF
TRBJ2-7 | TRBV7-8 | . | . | TGTGCCAGCAGCTTTTACGGGAAGAACTACGAGCAGTACTTC | CASSFYGKNYEQYF
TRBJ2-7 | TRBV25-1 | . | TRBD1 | TGTGCCAGCAGTGGTGCCCTCAGGGGGTGGGCCTACGAGCAGTACTTC | CASSGALRGWAYEQYF
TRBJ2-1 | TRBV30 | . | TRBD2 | TGTGCCTGGAGAATCGGGACTACTCGGGGGGGTGAGCAGTTCTTC | CAWRIGTTRGGEQFF
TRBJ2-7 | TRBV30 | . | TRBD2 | TGTGCCTGGAGTTCGGGGACTAGCGGCACTTACGAGCAGTACTTC | CAWSSGTSGTYEQYF
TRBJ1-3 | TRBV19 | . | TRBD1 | TGTGCCAGTAGTATTTGGTCGACAGGGCCATTGCGGGGAAACACCATATATTTT | CASSIWSTGPLRGNTIYF